The subject of this entry is one T cell receptor beta chain. What it binds is not known. Time point indicated: persistent/refractory GD, antithyroid drugs over 5 years with positive TRAb. From PBMCs, RNA was extracted and then used to make the TCR library. Collection of peripheral blood (about 10 milliliters) was done using EDTA tubes. The V and J ends lost 3 bases and 1 base, in that order; junction bases with no gene match: 10. The CDR3 sequence is 16 residues long. Germline V gives CDR1 SQVTM, CDR2 ANQGSEA. The data originate from a study of regulatory T cells in long-lasting Graves disease. Across the study: Over 5 years of antithyroid drugs plus positive TSH receptor antibodies defined persistent Graves' disease.

TCR beta libraries were built with iRepertoire HTBI primers and Arm-PCR of CDR3 regions. TCRdb reprocessed the multiplex PCR reads with MiXCR, giving one entry per CDR3 protein. Of approximately 360,000 distinct CDR3 sequences detected, roughly 24% appear once; the ten largest clones hold about 29%. Overall study results and limits: Newly diagnosed disease favored TRBV20-1 and TRBJ2-1 over persistent disease.

The V call is TRBV29-1, the J call TRBJ2-5; TRBD2 matches 8 bases. The TCR comes from a woman in her forties with Graves disease. The sequencing here drew on peripheral blood mononuclear cells (PBMCs), taken when the disease was refractory, from a patient treated with antithyroid drugs. The CDR3 is CSVDGTSGGVQETQYF. In DNA form, the CDR3 reads TGCAGCGTTGATGGAACTAGCGGAGGCGTCCAAGAGACCCAGTACTTC.